This T cell receptor (beta chain) emerged from a study of blood T cell repertoires in COVID-19. V lost 0 bases and J 6 bases, leaving 15 bases between the germline ends. This CDR3 spans 16 amino acids. Germline assignment: CDR1 SGHRS and CDR2 YFSETQ. Using immunoSEQ multiplex PCR, the repertoire was profiled, and TCRdb retains in-frame clones only, with some absent. The repertoire holds 300,000 to 350,000 clones, with about 90% as singletons. The sequence derives from a woman between 25 and 40 years old who had recovered from COVID-19. Sequencing was carried out using PBMCs or T cells enriched from blood (not recorded which). V usage is TRBV5-1 and J usage is TRBJ2-2; D is perhaps TRBD2 (6 bases). The CDR3 coding sequence is TGCGCCAGCAGCTTGGCCCGGGGGTACGAAGCCGGGGAGCTGTTTTTT. Encoded protein: CASSLARGYEAGELFF.